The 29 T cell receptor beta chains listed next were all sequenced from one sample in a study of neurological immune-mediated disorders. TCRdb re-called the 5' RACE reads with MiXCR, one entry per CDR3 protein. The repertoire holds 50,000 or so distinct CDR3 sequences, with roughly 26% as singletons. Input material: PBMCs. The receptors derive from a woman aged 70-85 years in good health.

The CDR3 here is CASSHSGHTRMNTEAFF. DNA of the CDR3: TGTGCCAGCAGCCACTCGGGACACACCCGCATGAACACTGAAGCTTTCTTT. The chain links TRBV12-3 or TRBV12-4 to TRBJ1-1; D might be TRBD1 (6 bases). The CDR3 is made up of 17 amino acids. V was clipped by 6 bases and J by 0 bases, with 20 bases between them.

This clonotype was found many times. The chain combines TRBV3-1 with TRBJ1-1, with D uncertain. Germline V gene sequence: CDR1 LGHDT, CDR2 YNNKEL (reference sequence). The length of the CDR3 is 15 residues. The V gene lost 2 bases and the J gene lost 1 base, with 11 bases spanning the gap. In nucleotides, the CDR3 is TGTGCCAGCAGCCAATTGAGGGAGACGAACACTGAAGCTTTCTTT. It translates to CASSQLRETNTEAFF.

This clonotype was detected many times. CDR3 DNA: TGCGCCAGCAGCCCCGACGGGACAGGGAATAATTCACCCCTCCACTTT. As protein: CASSPDGTGNNSPLHF. The chain couples TRBV5-1 to TRBJ1-6; 9 nucleotides align to TRBD1. The junction had 7 bases not matched to a gene; V was cut back by 4 bases and J by 5 bases. This CDR3 region has 16 residues. In germline, CDR1 is SGHRS, CDR2 YFSETQ.

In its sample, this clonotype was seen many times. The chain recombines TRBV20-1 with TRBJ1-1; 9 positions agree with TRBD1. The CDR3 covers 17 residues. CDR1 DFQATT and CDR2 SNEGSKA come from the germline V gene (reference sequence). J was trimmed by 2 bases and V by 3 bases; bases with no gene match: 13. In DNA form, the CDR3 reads TGCAGTGCTAGGCGGTGGGGACAGGGTTCCCTTAACACTGAAGCTTTCTTT. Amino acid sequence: CSARRWGQGSLNTEAFF.

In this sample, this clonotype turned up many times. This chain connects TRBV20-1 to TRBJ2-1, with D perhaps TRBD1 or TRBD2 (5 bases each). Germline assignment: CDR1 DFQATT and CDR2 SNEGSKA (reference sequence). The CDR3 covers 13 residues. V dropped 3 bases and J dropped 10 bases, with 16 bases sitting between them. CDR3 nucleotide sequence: TGCAGTGCTAGGGGACGGTCCGCGGCAGAGCAGTTCTTC. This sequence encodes CSARGRSAAEQFF.

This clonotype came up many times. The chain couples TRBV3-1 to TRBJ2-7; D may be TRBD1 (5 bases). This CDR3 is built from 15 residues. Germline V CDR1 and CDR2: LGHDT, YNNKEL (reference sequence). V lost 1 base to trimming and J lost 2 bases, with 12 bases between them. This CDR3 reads CASSQVQTVPYEQYF. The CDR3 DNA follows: TGTGCCAGCAGCCAAGTTCAGACAGTACCCTACGAGCAGTACTTC.

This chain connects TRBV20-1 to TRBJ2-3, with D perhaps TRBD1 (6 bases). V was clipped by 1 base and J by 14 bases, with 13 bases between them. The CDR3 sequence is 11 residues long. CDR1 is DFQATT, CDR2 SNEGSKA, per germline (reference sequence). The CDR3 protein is CSARAGVGGYF. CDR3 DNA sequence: TGCAGTGCTAGAGCCGGGGTAGGGGGGTATTTT.

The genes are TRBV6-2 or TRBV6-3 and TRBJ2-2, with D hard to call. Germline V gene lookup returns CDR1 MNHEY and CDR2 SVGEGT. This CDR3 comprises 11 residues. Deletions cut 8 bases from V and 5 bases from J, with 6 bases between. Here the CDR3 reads CASGQTGELFF. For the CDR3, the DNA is TGTGCCAGCGGCCAAACCGGGGAGCTGTTTTTT.

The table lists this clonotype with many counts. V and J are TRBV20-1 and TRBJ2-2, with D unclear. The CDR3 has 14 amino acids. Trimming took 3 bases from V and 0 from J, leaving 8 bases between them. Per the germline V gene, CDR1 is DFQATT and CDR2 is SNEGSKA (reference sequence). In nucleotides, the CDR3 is TGCAGTGCTAGTGGCCTTACGAACACCGGGGAGCTGTTTTTT. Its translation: CSASGLTNTGELFF.

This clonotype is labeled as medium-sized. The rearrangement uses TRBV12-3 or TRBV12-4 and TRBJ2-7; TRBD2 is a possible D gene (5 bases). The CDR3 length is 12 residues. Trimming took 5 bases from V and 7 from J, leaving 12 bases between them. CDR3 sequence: CASSPDGVEQYF. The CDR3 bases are TGTGCCAGCAGTCCAGACGGGGTAGAGCAGTACTTC.

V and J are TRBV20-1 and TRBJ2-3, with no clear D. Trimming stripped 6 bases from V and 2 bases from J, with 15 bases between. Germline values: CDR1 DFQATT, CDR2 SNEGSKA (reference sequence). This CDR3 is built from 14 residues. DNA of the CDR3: TGCAGTGCCTCTAGACTCGATTTCACAGATACGCAGTATTTT. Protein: CSASRLDFTDTQYF.

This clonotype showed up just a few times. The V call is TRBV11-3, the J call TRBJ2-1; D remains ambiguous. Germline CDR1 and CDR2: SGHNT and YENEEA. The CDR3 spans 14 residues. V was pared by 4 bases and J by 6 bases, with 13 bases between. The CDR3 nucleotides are TGTGCCAGCAGCTCAGACCTTACGGGCAATGAGCAGTTCTTC. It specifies CASSSDLTGNEQFF.

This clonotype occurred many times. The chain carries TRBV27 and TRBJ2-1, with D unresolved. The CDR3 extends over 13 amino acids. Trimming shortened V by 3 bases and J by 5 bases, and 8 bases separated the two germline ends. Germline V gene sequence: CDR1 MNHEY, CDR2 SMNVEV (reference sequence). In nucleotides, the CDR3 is TGTGCCAGCAGTTTCAATAGAAACAATGAGCAGTTCTTC. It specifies CASSFNRNNEQFF.

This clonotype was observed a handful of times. CDR3 DNA sequence: TGCAGTGCTAGAGATCGGAGGACAGGGGGGGCCTATGGCTACACCTTC. Protein product: CSARDRRTGGAYGYTF. This chain connects TRBV20-1 to TRBJ1-2; 10 bases are shared with TRBD1. Trimming took 0 bases from V and 4 from J; bases not matched to a gene: 8. Germline V gives CDR1 DFQATT, CDR2 SNEGSKA (reference sequence). The CDR3 covers 16 residues.

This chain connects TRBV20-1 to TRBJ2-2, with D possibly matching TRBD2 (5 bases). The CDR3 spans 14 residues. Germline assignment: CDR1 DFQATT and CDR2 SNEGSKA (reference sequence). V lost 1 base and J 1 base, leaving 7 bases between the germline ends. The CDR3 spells CSARGSENTGELFF. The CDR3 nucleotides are TGCAGTGCTAGAGGTAGCGAGAACACCGGGGAGCTGTTTTTT.

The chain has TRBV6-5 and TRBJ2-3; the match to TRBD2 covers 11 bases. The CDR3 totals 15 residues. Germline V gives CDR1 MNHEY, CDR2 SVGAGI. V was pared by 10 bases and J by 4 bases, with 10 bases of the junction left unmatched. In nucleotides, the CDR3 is TGTGCCATCAGCCCACTAGCGGGAGATGCAGATACGCAGTATTTT. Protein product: CAISPLAGDADTQYF.

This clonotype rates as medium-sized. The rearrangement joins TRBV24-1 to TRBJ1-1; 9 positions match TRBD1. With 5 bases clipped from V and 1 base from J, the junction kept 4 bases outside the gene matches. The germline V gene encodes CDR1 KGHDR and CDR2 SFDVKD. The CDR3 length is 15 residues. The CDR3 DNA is TGTGCCACCAGTGCCTCGACAGGGGGGAACACTGAAGCTTTCTTT. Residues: CATSASTGGNTEAFF.

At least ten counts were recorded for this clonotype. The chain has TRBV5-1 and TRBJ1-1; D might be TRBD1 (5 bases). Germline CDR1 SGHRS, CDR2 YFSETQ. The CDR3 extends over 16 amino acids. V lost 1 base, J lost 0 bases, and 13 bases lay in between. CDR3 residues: CASSLYGPGLNTEAFF. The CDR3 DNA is TGCGCCAGCAGCTTGTATGGGCCAGGGCTGAACACTGAAGCTTTCTTT.

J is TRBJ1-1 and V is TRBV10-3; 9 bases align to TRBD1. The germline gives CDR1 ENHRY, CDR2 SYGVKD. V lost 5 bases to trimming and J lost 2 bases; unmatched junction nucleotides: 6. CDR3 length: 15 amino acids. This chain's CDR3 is CAISPSDRGNTEAFF. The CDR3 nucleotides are TGTGCCATCAGTCCGTCGGACAGGGGAAACACTGAAGCTTTCTTT.

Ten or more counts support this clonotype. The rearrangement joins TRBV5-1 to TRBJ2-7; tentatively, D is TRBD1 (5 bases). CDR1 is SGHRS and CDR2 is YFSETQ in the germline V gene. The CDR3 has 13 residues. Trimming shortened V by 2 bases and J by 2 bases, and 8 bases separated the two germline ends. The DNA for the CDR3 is TGCGCCAGCAGCTTTACAGGCCCCTACGAGCAGTACTTC. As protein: CASSFTGPYEQYF.

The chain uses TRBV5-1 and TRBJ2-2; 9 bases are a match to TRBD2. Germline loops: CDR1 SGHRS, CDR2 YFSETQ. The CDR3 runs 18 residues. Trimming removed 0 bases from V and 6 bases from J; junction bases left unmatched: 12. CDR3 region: CASSLDSRGGVGSGELFF. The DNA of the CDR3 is TGCGCCAGCAGCTTGGACTCACGCGGGGGGGTCGGGTCCGGGGAGCTGTTTTTT.

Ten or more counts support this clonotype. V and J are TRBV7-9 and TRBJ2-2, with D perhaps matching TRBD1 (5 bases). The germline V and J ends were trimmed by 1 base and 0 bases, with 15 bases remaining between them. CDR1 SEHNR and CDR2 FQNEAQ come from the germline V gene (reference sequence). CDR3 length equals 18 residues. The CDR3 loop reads CASSLVGRRHTNTGELFF. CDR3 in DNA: TGTGCCAGCAGCTTAGTGGGGCGGCGGCATACGAACACCGGGGAGCTGTTTTTT.

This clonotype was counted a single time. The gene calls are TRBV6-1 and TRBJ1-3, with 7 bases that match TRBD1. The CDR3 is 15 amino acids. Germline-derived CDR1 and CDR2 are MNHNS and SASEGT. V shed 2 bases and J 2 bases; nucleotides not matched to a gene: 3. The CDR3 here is CASSELDRAGNTIYF. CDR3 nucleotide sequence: TGTGCCAGCAGTGAACTCGACAGGGCTGGAAACACCATATATTTT.

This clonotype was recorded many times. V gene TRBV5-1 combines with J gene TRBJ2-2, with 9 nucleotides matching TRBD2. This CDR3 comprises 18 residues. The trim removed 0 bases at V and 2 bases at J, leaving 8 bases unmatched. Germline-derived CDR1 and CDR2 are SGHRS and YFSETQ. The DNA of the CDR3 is TGCGCCAGCAGCTTGGCCTCCCCTAGCGGGACCAACACCGGGGAGCTGTTTTTT. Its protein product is CASSLASPSGTNTGELFF. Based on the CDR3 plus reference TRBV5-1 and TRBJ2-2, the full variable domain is KAGVTQTPRYLIKTRGQQVTLSCSPISGHRSVSWYQQTPGQGLQFLFEYFSETQRNKGNFPGRFSGRQFSNSRSEMNVSTLELGDSALYLCASSLASPSGTNTGELFFGEGSRLTVL.

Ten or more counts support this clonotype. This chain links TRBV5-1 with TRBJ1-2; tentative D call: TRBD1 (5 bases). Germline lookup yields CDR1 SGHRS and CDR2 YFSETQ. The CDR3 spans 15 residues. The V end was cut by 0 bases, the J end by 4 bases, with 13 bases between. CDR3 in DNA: TGCGCCAGCAGCTTGGACGGCAGGGAGGGCTATGGCTACACCTTC. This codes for CASSLDGREGYGYTF.

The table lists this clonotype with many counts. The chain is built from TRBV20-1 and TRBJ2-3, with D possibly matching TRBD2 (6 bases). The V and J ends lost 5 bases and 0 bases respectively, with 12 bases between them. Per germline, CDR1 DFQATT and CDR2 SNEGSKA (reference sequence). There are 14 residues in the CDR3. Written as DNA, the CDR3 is TGCAGTGCTCCCCTAGCGCCTAGCACAGATACGCAGTATTTT. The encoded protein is CSAPLAPSTDTQYF.

The CDR3 loop is CASKGADRADGELFF. The CDR3 nucleotides read TGTGCCAGCAAGGGCGCGGACAGGGCTGACGGGGAGCTGTTTTTT. The chain combines TRBV27 with TRBJ2-2; 8 bases map to TRBD1. Germline CDR1 MNHEY, CDR2 SMNVEV (reference sequence). V was pared by 7 bases and J by 7 bases, with 11 bases of the junction left unmatched. There are 15 residues in the CDR3.

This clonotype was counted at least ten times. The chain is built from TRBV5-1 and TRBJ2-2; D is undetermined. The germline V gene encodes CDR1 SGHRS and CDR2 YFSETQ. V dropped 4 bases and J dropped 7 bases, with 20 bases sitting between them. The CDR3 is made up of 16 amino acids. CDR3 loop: CASSPAGQAYGGELFF. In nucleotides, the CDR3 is TGCGCCAGCAGCCCGGCCGGCCAGGCTTACGGCGGGGAGCTGTTTTTT.

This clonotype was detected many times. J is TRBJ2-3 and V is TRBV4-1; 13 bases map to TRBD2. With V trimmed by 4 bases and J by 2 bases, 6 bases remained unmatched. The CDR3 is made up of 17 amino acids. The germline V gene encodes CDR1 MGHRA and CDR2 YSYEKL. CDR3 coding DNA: TGCGCCAGCAGCCCAGGGACTAGCGGGACTTTCACAGATACGCAGTATTTT. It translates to CASSPGTSGTFTDTQYF.